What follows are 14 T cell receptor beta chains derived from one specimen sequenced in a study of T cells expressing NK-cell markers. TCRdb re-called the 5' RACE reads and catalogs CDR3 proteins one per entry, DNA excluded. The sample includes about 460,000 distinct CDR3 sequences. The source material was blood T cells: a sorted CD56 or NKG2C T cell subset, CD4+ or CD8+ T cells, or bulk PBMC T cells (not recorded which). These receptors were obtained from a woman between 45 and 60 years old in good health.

CDR3 loop: CASSGGALQETQYF. The V gene is TRBV6-1, the J gene TRBJ2-5; as DNA is missing, the TRBD2 call by TCRdb cannot be tested. CDR1 is MNHNS and CDR2 is SASEGT in the germline V gene. This CDR3 comprises 14 residues.

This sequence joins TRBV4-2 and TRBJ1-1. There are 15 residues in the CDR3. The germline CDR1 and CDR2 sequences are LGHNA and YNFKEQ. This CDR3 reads CASSQDRMVATEAFF.

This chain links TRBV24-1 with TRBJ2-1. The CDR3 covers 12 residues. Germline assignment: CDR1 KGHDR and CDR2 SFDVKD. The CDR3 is CATSWNGNEQFF.

CDR3 residues: CASSLVGGREKLFF. J is TRBJ1-4 and V is TRBV7-2; TCRdb picks TRBD1, but there is no DNA to check that call. The CDR3 totals 14 residues. Germline V CDR1 and CDR2: SGHTA, FQGNSA.

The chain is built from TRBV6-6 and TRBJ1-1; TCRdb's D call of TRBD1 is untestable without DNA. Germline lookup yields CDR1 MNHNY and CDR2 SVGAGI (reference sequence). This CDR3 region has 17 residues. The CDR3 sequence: CASKITGTGVLAKAAFF.

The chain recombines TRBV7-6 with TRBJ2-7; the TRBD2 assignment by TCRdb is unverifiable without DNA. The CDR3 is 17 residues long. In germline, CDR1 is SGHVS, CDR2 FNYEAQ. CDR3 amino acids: CASSLSILAGGPGEQYF.

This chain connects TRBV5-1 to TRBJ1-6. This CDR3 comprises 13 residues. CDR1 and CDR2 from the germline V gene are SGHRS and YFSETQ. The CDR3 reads CASSPSTLRALHF.

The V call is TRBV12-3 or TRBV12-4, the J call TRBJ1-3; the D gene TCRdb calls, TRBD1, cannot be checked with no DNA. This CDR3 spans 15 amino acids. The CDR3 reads CASSLGRGAGNTIYF.

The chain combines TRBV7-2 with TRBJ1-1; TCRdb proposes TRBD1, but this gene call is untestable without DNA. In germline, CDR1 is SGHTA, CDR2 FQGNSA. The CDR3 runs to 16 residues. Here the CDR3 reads CASSPRAGWGNTEAFF.

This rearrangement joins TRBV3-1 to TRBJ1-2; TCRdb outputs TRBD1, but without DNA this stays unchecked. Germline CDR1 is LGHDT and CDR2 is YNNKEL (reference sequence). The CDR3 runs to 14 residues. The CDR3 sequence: CASSQGRGAYGYTF.

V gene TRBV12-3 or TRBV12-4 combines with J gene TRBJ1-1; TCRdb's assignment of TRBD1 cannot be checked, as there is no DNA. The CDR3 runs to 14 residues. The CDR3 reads CASRRLTGNTEAFF.

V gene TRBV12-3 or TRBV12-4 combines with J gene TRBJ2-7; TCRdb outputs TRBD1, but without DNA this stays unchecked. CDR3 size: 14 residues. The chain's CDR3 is CASSFVARGTKQYF.

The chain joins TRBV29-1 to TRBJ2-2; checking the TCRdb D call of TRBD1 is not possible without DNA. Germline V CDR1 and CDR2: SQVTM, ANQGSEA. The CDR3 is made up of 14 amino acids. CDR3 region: CSVQGQGAFGELFF.

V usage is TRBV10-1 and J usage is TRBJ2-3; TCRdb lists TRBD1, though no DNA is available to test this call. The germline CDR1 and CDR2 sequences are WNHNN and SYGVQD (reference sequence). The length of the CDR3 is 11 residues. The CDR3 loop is CASSAGGTQYF.